In its sample, the clone carrying this TCR beta chain was seen a few times. Its matching antigen is unknown. Ophthalmopathy patients had moderate-to-severe active disease, CAS ≥3, NOSPECS ≥4, and disease duration under 3 months. The V end lost 5 bases, the J end lost 1 base, and 15 bases lay between the germline ends. This CDR3 is built from 16 residues. Germline V gene data show CDR1 as MNHEY and CDR2 as SMNVEV (reference sequence). Amplification targeted TCR beta CDR3 regions from RNA transcripts. A first-round RT-PCR of the TCR CDR3 used the HTBI primer set. TCRdb called the multiplex PCR reads again in MiXCR, with one record for every CDR3 protein. The sample contains about 610,000 distinct CDR3 sequences, about 15% of which appear only once. The entry originates in a study of T cells in Graves' hyperthyroidism and ophthalmopathy. Study-wide background: The initial diagnosis was the point when peripheral blood was collected, ahead of any treatment. Study-level findings and limits: The blood repertoire included most of the expanded thyroid clonotypes above 0.001. The authors' 13 V-J model separated ophthalmopathy from stable hyperthyroidism.

This sequence joins TRBV27 and TRBJ1-3; no firm D call. The sample taken for sequencing was blood. The TCR originated in a woman aged 35 to 49 with Graves' ophthalmopathy. CDR3 nucleotide sequence: TGTGCCAGCAGTCCCCTATTACCAGCTTCTGGAAACACCATATATTTT. Amino acids: CASSPLLPASGNTIYF.